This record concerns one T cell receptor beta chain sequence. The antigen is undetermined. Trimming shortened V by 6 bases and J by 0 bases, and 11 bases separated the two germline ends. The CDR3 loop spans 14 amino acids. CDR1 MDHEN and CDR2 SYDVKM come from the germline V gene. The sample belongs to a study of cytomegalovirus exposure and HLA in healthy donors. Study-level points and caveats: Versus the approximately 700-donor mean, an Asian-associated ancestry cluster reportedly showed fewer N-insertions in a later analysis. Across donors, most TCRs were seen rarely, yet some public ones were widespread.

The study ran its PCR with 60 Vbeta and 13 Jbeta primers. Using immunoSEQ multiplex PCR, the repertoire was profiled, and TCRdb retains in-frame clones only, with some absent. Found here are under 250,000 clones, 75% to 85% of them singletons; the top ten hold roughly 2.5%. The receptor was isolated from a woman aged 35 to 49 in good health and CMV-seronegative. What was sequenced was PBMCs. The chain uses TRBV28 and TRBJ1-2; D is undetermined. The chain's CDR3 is CASSPPVANYGYTF. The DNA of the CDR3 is TGTGCCAGCAGCCCCCCGGTCGCTAACTATGGCTACACCTTC.